Each of the 14 T cell receptor beta chains below was sequenced from the same sample in a study of blood T cells in healthy people across ages. For the second PCR, which ran for about 7 to 11 cycles, a sample-barcoded 5' primer and a J-beta primer mix were used. TCRdb analysed the 5' RACE reads with MiXCR anew, one entry per CDR3 protein. The data contain roughly 680,000 distinct CDR3 sequences, about 50% of them singletons. The specimen was blood. The receptors were sampled from an elderly woman in good health.

This clonotype was seen many times. This chain connects TRBV18 to TRBJ2-5; D uncertain. Germline assignment: CDR1 KGHSH and CDR2 LQKENI. V lost 3 bases and J 4 bases, leaving 18 bases between the germline ends. This CDR3 contains 16 residues. The CDR3 reads CASSPGADLSRETQYF. CDR3 bases: TGTGCCAGCTCACCTGGTGCGGACCTCTCAAGAGAGACCCAGTACTTC.

This clonotype was counted a few times. The chain is built from TRBV20-1 and TRBJ2-7; D is perhaps TRBD1 (6 bases). Deletions cut 0 bases from V and 1 base from J, with 13 bases between. Per the germline V gene, CDR1 is DFQATT and CDR2 is SNEGSKA (reference sequence). This CDR3 spans 15 amino acids. The CDR3 nucleotides read TGCAGTGCTAGAGACCCGACAGGATCTTCCTACGAGCAGTACTTC. The encoded protein is CSARDPTGSSYEQYF.

This chain joins TRBV10-3 and TRBJ2-1; D may be TRBD2 (5 bases). The J call may be faulty, since TRBJ2-7 better matches the DNA end. Germline loops: CDR1 ENHRY, CDR2 SYGVKD. This CDR3 comprises 15 residues. Here the CDR3 reads CAITSRSIAYNEQYF. CDR3 DNA: TGTGCCATCACTAGCAGGAGTATCGCCTACAATGAGCAGTACTTC.

About this clonotype itself: A single base separates this from a much larger clone, so it may be a read error. The V and J genes are TRBV12-3 or TRBV12-4 and TRBJ2-1; 7 bases are a match to TRBD1. This CDR3 has 15 residues. V dropped 6 bases and J dropped 13; count of bases not matched to a gene: 18. Here the CDR3 reads CASSSQDRAVETQFF. DNA for the CDR3: TGTGCCAGCAGCTCTCAAGACAGGGCCGTGGAGACCCAGTTCTTC.

In this sample, this clonotype turned up many times. The chain employs TRBV20-1 and TRBJ2-1, with TRBD2 matching over 7 bases. After removal of 3 bases from V and 9 bases from J, the junction contained 8 bases not matched to a gene. The CDR3 is made up of 13 amino acids. CDR1 is DFQATT, CDR2 SNEGSKA, per germline (reference sequence). CDR3 loop: CSASRGRDGEQFF. The CDR3 DNA reads TGCAGTGCTAGTAGAGGGAGGGACGGTGAGCAGTTCTTC.

The chain links TRBV7-2 to TRBJ1-1; D is possibly TRBD1 (6 bases). CDR3 size: 15 residues. Germline values: CDR1 SGHTA, CDR2 FQGNSA. V was cut by 2 bases and J by 5 bases, with 15 bases left in between. Written as DNA, the CDR3 is TGTGCCAGCAGCTTAATGCAGGGGAGGGGGACTGAAGCTTTCTTT. Amino acids: CASSLMQGRGTEAFF. Filled out from reference TRBV7-2 and TRBJ1-1, the complete variable domain reads GAGVSQSPSNKVTEKGKDVELRCDPISGHTALYWYRQSLGQGLEFLIYFQGNSAPDKSGLPSDRFSAERTGGSVSTLTIQRTQQEDSAVYLCASSLMQGRGTEAFFGQGTRLTVV.

The gene calls are TRBV14 and TRBJ2-1; a weak D match, TRBD1 (6 bases). Deletions cut 2 bases from V and 8 bases from J, with 19 bases between. The CDR3 covers 16 residues. Germline V lookup: CDR1 SGHDN, CDR2 FVKESK. The CDR3 loop reads CASSQRQARQGYEQFF. In DNA, the CDR3 is TGTGCCAGCAGCCAAAGACAGGCCCGTCAGGGCTATGAGCAGTTCTTC.

The table lists this clonotype with a few counts. This chain joins TRBV3-1 and TRBJ1-2, with 7 bases fitting TRBD1. The CDR3 spans 15 residues. Germline V gene lookup returns CDR1 LGHDT and CDR2 YNNKEL (reference sequence). V dropped 1 base and J dropped 4; count of bases not matched to a gene: 6. The CDR3 DNA reads as TGTGCCAGCAGCCAAGCGGGACAGAAGTTCTATGGCTACACCTTC. Its translation: CASSQAGQKFYGYTF.

The chain joins TRBV7-9 to TRBJ1-1; no reliable D call. The CDR3 spans 11 residues. Per the germline V gene, CDR1 is SEHNR and CDR2 is FQNEAQ (reference sequence). With 1 base removed from V and 10 bases from J, the gap between germline ends came to 7 bases. The CDR3 here is CASSLDSGAFF. CDR3 nucleotides: TGTGCCAGCAGCTTAGACAGCGGAGCTTTCTTT.

The genes are TRBV6-2 or TRBV6-3 and TRBJ2-1, with 12 bases matching TRBD2. V trimming: 6 bases; J trimming: 5 bases; junction bases outside the gene matches: 5. The CDR3 has 15 amino acids. Germline V gene lookup returns CDR1 MNHEY and CDR2 SVGEGT. CDR3 sequence reads: CASRTSGGNHNEQFF. CDR3 DNA sequence: TGTGCCAGCAGGACTAGCGGGGGCAATCACAATGAGCAGTTCTTC.

V and J are TRBV29-1 and TRBJ2-7, with 7 bases matching TRBD2. Gene TRBJ2-5 matches the end of the DNA better, so the J call may be wrong. There are 14 residues in the CDR3. Germline loops: CDR1 SQVTM, CDR2 ANQGSEA. CDR3 in DNA: TGCAGCGTTGACCGAGCGGGGACTGGGGAGACCCAGTACTTC. Translation: CSVDRAGTGETQYF.

The chain employs TRBV19 and TRBJ2-7; no reliable D call. The germline V and J ends were trimmed by 9 bases and 2 bases, with 14 bases remaining between them. Germline loops: CDR1 LNHDA, CDR2 SQIVND (reference sequence). The CDR3 contains 13 residues. The CDR3 DNA reads TGTGCCAGGGATATTGCCGTAACCTACGAGCAGTACTTC. Its translation: CARDIAVTYEQYF.

At least ten counts were recorded for this clonotype. This chain uses TRBV18 with TRBJ2-1, with D possibly being TRBD1 (6 bases). There are 12 residues in the CDR3. Germline V gene data show CDR1 as KGHSH and CDR2 as LQKENI. V lost 3 bases to trimming and J lost 13 bases, with 13 bases between them. Written as DNA, the CDR3 is TGTGCCAGCTCACCCTCAGGGGTCAGTCAGTTCTTC. Translating it yields CASSPSGVSQFF.

V is TRBV3-1 and J is TRBJ1-2; 7 bases align to TRBD1. The junction had 5 bases not matched to a gene; V was cut back by 0 bases and J by 4 bases. Germline V gene sequence: CDR1 LGHDT, CDR2 YNNKEL (reference sequence). This CDR3 spans 15 amino acids. The DNA of the CDR3 is TGTGCCAGCAGCCAAGACCACAGGGGTTCCTATGGCTACACCTTC. Translating gives CASSQDHRGSYGYTF.